This T cell receptor (beta chain) was captured in a study of shared clonotypes between healthy human individuals. Background on the study: Per-donor plates numbered three CD4 naive, three CD4 memory, two CD8 naive and one CD8 memory.

This CDR3 contains 17 residues. Looked up from germline, CDR1 is SGHNT and CDR2 is YYREEE (reference sequence). V gave up 5 bases and J gave up 7 bases; unmatched junction bases: 14. CD45RO-negative cells were positively selected for CCR7, leaving out terminally differentiated effector memory CD45RA+ cells. Those who donated were healthy HIV-negative adults, with no recent acute infections or vaccinations reported. This clone was seen once. The antigen is not known. General study findings and limits: Clonotype sharing among donors, it was expected, would be affected by sequencing depth. Four donors shared about 5% of their naive CD4 clonotypes.

Measured with immunoSEQ multiplex PCR; TCRdb has only the in-frame clones, and not every one. The sample yields some 2.1 million clones, 85% to 95% seen once. The chain couples TRBV5-4 to TRBJ2-1; 11 positions agree with TRBD2. Source material: naive CD8+ T cells sorted from blood. This TCR was sampled from a man between 18 and 29 years old in good health. Here the CDR3 reads CASSLLAGEGAGNEQFF. DNA of the CDR3: TGTGCCAGCAGTTTACTAGCGGGAGAGGGAGCCGGTAATGAGCAGTTCTTC.